Below are 25 T cell receptor beta chains sequenced from a single sample in a study of cytomegalovirus exposure and HLA in healthy donors. 13 Jbeta primers and 60 Vbeta primers were used for the PCR. The protocol was immunoSEQ multiplex PCR, while the TCRdb copy is restricted to in-frame clones and leaves out a portion. The data hold approximately 180,000 clones, with roughly four fifths observed a single time. Input material: PBMCs. The receptors originated from a man younger than 35 in good health and CMV-seronegative.

This rearrangement joins TRBV6-4 to TRBJ2-1, with a weak D call TRBD2 (6 bases). Trimming removed 4 bases from V and 4 bases from J, with 14 bases in between. Germline V gene sequence: CDR1 MRHNA, CDR2 SNTAGT. CDR3 length equals 15 residues. In nucleotides, the CDR3 is TGTGCCAGCAGTGCCGCCGGGAGCCCTTACAATGAGCAGTTCTTC. It specifies CASSAAGSPYNEQFF.

This chain uses TRBV19 with TRBJ2-1; the D is unclear. Trimming took off 3 bases at V and 3 bases at J, with 6 bases between the two ends. Germline V lookup: CDR1 LNHDA, CDR2 SQIVND (reference sequence). The CDR3 has 13 residues. CDR3 sequence (DNA): TGTGCCAGTAGTATCAGTTTCTACAATGAGCAGTTCTTC. This codes for CASSISFYNEQFF.

The chain has TRBV28 and TRBJ1-2; tentative D call: TRBD1 (5 bases). Germline CDR1 and CDR2: MDHEN and SYDVKM. V lost 3 bases to trimming and J lost 5 bases, with 19 bases between them. This CDR3 is built from 16 residues. CDR3 DNA sequence: TGTGCCAGCAGTTTGCCACAGGCGTTAAGGTCTTATGGCTACACCTTC. Amino acids: CASSLPQALRSYGYTF.

The rearrangement uses TRBV7-2 and TRBJ2-7; D remains ambiguous. CDR3 length equals 12 residues. The germline V and J ends were trimmed by 0 bases and 5 bases, with 5 bases remaining between them. The V gene's germline CDR1 is SGHTA and CDR2 FQGNSA. The DNA for the CDR3 is TGTGCCAGCAGCTTAGCCTTCGACGAGCAGTACTTC. Translation: CASSLAFDEQYF.

The chain uses TRBV27 and TRBJ1-1; 7 nucleotides agree with TRBD1. The CDR3 contains 16 residues. CDR1 and CDR2 (germline): MNHEY, SMNVEV (reference sequence). J lost 2 bases, V lost 5 bases, and 11 bases had no gene match. For the CDR3, the DNA is TGTGCCAGCAGTGTTCTCGCCGGGACAGCAAACACTGAAGCTTTCTTT. Amino acid sequence: CASSVLAGTANTEAFF.

J is TRBJ1-2 and V is TRBV7-9; unclear D gene. This CDR3 spans 14 amino acids. Germline CDR1 SEHNR, CDR2 FQNEAQ (reference sequence). Trimming pared 1 base from V and 5 bases from J, leaving 11 bases between. DNA of the CDR3: TGTGCCAGCAGCTTAGTATTGTCAGATTATGGCTACACCTTC. It encodes CASSLVLSDYGYTF.

The V and J genes are TRBV6-5 and TRBJ2-7, with 7 bases matching TRBD1. The CDR3 contains 14 residues. Germline trimming cut 4 bases from V and 4 bases from J; bases unmatched to any gene: 7. The germline gives CDR1 MNHEY, CDR2 SVGAGI. In DNA, the CDR3 is TGTGCCAGCAGTTTCCAATCGACAGGGTACGAGCAGTACTTC. As protein: CASSFQSTGYEQYF.

This chain uses TRBV28 with TRBJ1-4; tentative D call: TRBD1 (5 bases). Trimming left V 5 bases short and J 0 bases short, with 10 bases between. The CDR3 contains 15 residues. Germline V gene lookup returns CDR1 MDHEN and CDR2 SYDVKM. The CDR3 DNA sequence: TGTGCCAGCAGTGAGACGACAGCAACTAATGAAAAACTGTTTTTT. Its translation: CASSETTATNEKLFF.

In its sample, this clone was seen a few times. This chain links TRBV15 with TRBJ2-1; 10 bases fit TRBD1. The CDR3 consists of 15 residues. Looked up from germline, CDR1 is LNHNV and CDR2 is YYDKDF (reference sequence). V dropped 2 bases and J dropped 7; count of bases not matched to a gene: 5. Here the CDR3 reads CATSRRQGATNEQFF. The CDR3 nucleotides read TGTGCCACCAGCAGACGACAGGGGGCCACGAATGAGCAGTTCTTC.

The gene calls are TRBV5-6 and TRBJ2-1; D might be TRBD1 (6 bases). The CDR3 has 19 amino acids. CDR1 and CDR2 (germline): SGHDT, YYEEEE. Trimming removed 1 base at V and 7 bases at J, with 27 bases between. The CDR3 region is CASSLRGTYREEIMNEQFF. As DNA, the CDR3 is TGTGCCAGCAGCTTGCGCGGAACCTACAGGGAAGAGATCATGAATGAGCAGTTCTTC.

In this sample, this clone turned up many times. The genes are TRBV21-1 and TRBJ1-4. TRBV21-1 is given as a pseudogene. The CDR3 sequence is 14 residues long. CDR3 bases: TGTGCCAGCGGCGCCGGGAGTCCGAATGAAAAACTGTTTTTT. Residues: CASGAGSPNEKLFF.

This clone was seen a handful of times. The V gene is TRBV5-6, the J gene TRBJ1-1; tentative D call: TRBD1 (5 bases). CDR1 and CDR2 from the germline V gene are SGHDT and YYEEEE. Trimming took 0 bases from V and 0 from J, leaving 9 bases between them. The CDR3 loop spans 15 amino acids. CDR3 bases: TGTGCCAGCAGCTTGGATGGGGCGATGAACACTGAAGCTTTCTTT. This gives the protein CASSLDGAMNTEAFF.

The chain carries TRBV11-3 and TRBJ1-4; possibly TRBD1 for D (6 bases). Germline V gene sequence: CDR1 SGHNT, CDR2 YENEEA. V was pared by 5 bases and J by 8 bases, with 15 bases between. This CDR3 region has 14 residues. The CDR3 is CASSLRGGAEKLFF. In DNA form, the CDR3 reads TGTGCCAGCAGCCTGAGGGGGGGGGCAGAAAAACTGTTTTTT.

For this clone: Compared with germline, one end of the junction differs, possibly owing to a read error. The chain is built from TRBV7-7 and TRBJ2-2, with 8 nucleotides matching TRBD1. The CDR3 contains 14 residues. Germline-derived CDR1 and CDR2 are SSHAT and FNYEAQ (reference sequence). In DNA, the CDR3 is TGTGCTAGCAGCCAGGACAGGGCCACCGGGGAGCTGTTTTTT. Translation: CASSQDRATGELFF.

In this sample, this clone turned up once. The V gene is TRBV19, the J gene TRBJ2-5; 7 nucleotides agree with TRBD2. This CDR3 comprises 18 residues. CDR1 is LNHDA and CDR2 is SQIVND in the germline V gene (reference sequence). Trimming took 1 base from V and 4 from J; bases not matched to a gene: 15. The CDR3 nucleotides read TGTGCCAGTAGTATAGGAGGCCCTAGCGGTAGAGCGGGAGAGACCCAGTACTTC. Protein sequence: CASSIGGPSGRAGETQYF.

V gene TRBV5-4 combines with J gene TRBJ2-7; 14 nucleotides match TRBD2. Germline V gene data show CDR1 as SGHNT and CDR2 as YYREEE (reference sequence). CDR3 size: 15 residues. Losses at the gene ends were 3 bases for V and 3 bases for J; bases not matched to a gene: 2. As DNA, the CDR3 is TGTGCCAGCAGCTCAGGACTAGCGGGAGGCTACGAGCAGTACTTC. Protein: CASSSGLAGGYEQYF.

The chain couples TRBV29-1 to TRBJ1-1; TRBD1 is a possible D gene (6 bases). The length of the CDR3 is 13 residues. V was shortened by 4 bases and J by 1 base, with 10 bases between the two germline ends. Per the germline V gene, CDR1 is SQVTM and CDR2 is ANQGSEA. The CDR3 is CSVVGQTNTEAFF. The CDR3 DNA is TGCAGCGTTGTTGGACAGACGAACACTGAAGCTTTCTTT.

The chain combines TRBV6-1 with TRBJ1-6; D possibly corresponds to TRBD1 (5 bases). Germline-derived CDR1 and CDR2 are MNHNS and SASEGT. Trimming removed 6 bases from V and 6 bases from J, with 9 bases in between. This CDR3 contains 13 residues. CDR3 DNA: TGTGCCAGCAGACAGGTGTTTAATTCACCCCTCCACTTT. Its protein is CASRQVFNSPLHF.

In the case of this clone: Other DNA sequences of this sample code for an identical CDR3. The chain couples TRBV13 to TRBJ2-3; 8 nucleotides agree with TRBD2. J gave up 1 base and V 1 base, and 4 bases lay outside the gene matches. The germline V gene encodes CDR1 PRHDT and CDR2 FYEKMQ (reference sequence). CDR3 length: 16 amino acids. The CDR3 here is CASSLAGGPGTDTQYF. CDR3 coding DNA: TGTGCCAGCAGCTTAGCGGGGGGGCCTGGCACAGATACGCAGTATTTT. Full variable domain (missing parts from reference TRBV13 and TRBJ2-3): AAGVIQSPRHLIKEKRETATLKCYPIPRHDTVYWYQQGPGQDPQFLISFYEKMQSDKGSIPDRFSAQQFSDYHSELNMSSLELGDSALYFCASSLAGGPGTDTQYFGPGTRLTVL.

The chain employs TRBV20-1 and TRBJ1-5; D unresolved. CDR1 and CDR2 (germline): DFQATT, SNEGSKA (reference sequence). V dropped 6 bases and J dropped 4 bases, with 4 bases sitting between them. The length of the CDR3 is 10 residues. The CDR3: CSARNQPQHF. In DNA, the CDR3 is TGCAGTGCCAGGAATCAGCCCCAGCATTTT.

This clone was counted once. This chain joins TRBV5-1 and TRBJ2-5; a possible D gene is TRBD2 (5 bases). Germline loops: CDR1 SGHRS, CDR2 YFSETQ. V was cut by 2 bases and J by 1 base, with 9 bases left in between. This CDR3 comprises 14 residues. The CDR3 loop is CASSFRTLQETQYF. The CDR3, as DNA: TGCGCCAGCAGCTTCCGGACTCTCCAAGAGACCCAGTACTTC.

Regarding this clone: A junction boundary mismatches the germline segment, possibly from a read error. The chain employs TRBV7-9 and TRBJ2-7; a weak D match, TRBD2 (5 bases). The CDR3 extends over 12 amino acids. Germline V gives CDR1 SEHNR, CDR2 FQNEAQ (reference sequence). In nucleotides, the CDR3 is TGTTCCAGCAGCCCGGTTCGGGGCGAGCAGTACTTC. Amino acid sequence: CSSSPVRGEQYF.

The rearrangement links TRBV15 to TRBJ1-5; D unresolved. Per germline, CDR1 LNHNV and CDR2 YYDKDF (reference sequence). This CDR3 region has 12 residues. V lost 5 bases and J 7 bases, leaving 9 bases between the germline ends. The CDR3 sequence is CATSEANQPQHF. The CDR3 coding sequence is TGTGCCACCAGCGAGGCCAACCAGCCCCAGCATTTT.

V usage is TRBV7-9 and J usage is TRBJ2-5; TRBD1 matches at 7 bases. The CDR3 consists of 13 residues. The V gene's germline CDR1 is SEHNR and CDR2 FQNEAQ (reference sequence). V shed 10 bases, J shed 3 bases, and the junction held 8 bases outside the gene matches. CDR3 protein: CATRWTGEETQYF. The CDR3, as DNA: TGTGCCACTAGATGGACAGGCGAAGAGACCCAGTACTTC.

About this clone itself: An end of the junction differs from the germline gene, which may be a read error. V is TRBV7-7 and J is TRBJ2-3, with D unclear. The CDR3 is 13 residues long. Looked up from germline, CDR1 is SSHAT and CDR2 is FNYEAQ (reference sequence). For the CDR3, the DNA is TGTGCTAGCAGCTTTATTGCGAGTGATACGCAGTATTTT. Encoded protein: CASSFIASDTQYF.